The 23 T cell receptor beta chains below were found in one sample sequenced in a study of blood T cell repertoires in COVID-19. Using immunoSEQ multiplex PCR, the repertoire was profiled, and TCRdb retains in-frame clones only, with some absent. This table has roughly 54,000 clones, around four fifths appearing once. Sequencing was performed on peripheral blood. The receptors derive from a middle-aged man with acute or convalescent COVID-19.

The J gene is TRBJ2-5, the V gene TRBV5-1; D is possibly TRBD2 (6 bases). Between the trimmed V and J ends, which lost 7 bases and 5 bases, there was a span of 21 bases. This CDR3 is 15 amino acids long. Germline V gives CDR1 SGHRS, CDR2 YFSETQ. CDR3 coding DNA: TGCGCCAGCCTCGGAATTGGAGGGCCAGGGGAGACCCAGTACTTC. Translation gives CASLGIGGPGETQYF.

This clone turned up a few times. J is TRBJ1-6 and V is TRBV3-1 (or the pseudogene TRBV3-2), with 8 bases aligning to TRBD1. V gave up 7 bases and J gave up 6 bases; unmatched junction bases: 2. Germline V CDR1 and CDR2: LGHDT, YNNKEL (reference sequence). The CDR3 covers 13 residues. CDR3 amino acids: CASNGQGNSPLHF. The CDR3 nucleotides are TGTGCCAGCAACGGACAGGGTAATTCACCCCTCCACTTT.

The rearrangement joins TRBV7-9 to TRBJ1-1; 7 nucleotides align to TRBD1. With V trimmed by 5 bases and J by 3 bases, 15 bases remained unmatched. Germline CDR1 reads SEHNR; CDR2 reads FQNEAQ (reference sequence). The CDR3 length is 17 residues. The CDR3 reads CASSTSRQGGKDTEAFF. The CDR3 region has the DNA TGTGCCAGCAGCACAAGCCGACAGGGAGGAAAGGACACTGAAGCTTTCTTT.

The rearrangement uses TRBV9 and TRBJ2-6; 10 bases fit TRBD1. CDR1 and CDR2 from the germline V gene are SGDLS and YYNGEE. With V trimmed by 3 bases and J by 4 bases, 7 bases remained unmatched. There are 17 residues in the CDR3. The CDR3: CASSAGTGDAGANVLTF. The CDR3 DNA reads TGTGCCAGCAGCGCAGGGACAGGGGATGCGGGGGCCAACGTCCTGACTTTC.

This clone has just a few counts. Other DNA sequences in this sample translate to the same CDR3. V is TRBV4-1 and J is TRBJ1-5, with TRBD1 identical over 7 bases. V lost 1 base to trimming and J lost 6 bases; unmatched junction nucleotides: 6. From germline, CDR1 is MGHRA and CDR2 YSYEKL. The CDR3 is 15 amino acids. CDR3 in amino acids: CASSQAGGGGQPQHF. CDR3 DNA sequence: TGCGCCAGCAGCCAAGCCGGAGGGGGCGGTCAGCCCCAGCATTTT.

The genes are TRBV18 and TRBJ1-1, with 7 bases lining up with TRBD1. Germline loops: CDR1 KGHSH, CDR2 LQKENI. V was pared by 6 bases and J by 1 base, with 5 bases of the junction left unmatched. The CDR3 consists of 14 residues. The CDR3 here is CASSWDSKNTEAFF. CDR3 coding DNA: TGTGCCAGCTCGTGGGACAGCAAGAACACTGAAGCTTTCTTT.

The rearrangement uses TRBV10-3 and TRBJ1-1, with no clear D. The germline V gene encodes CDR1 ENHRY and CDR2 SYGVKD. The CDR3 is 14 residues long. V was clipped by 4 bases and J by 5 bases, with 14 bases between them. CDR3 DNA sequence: TGTGCCATCAGTGCGGAGGGCTCGGTTACTGAAGCTTTCTTT. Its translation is CAISAEGSVTEAFF.

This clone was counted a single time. The CDR3 sequence: CASSVGYQGLANSYNEQFF. CDR3 DNA sequence: TGTGCCAGCAGCGTAGGATATCAGGGACTAGCGAACTCCTACAATGAGCAGTTCTTC. J is TRBJ2-1 and V is TRBV9, with TRBD2 matching over 10 bases. V was clipped by 0 bases and J by 0 bases; unmatched bases: 9. The germline gives CDR1 SGDLS, CDR2 YYNGEE. There are 19 residues in the CDR3.

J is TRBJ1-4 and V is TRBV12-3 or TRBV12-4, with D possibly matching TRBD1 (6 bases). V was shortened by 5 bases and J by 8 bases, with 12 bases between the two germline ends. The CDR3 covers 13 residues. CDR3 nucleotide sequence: TGTGCCAGCAGTACCGGGACACGCGAAAAACTGTTTTTT. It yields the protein CASSTGTREKLFF.

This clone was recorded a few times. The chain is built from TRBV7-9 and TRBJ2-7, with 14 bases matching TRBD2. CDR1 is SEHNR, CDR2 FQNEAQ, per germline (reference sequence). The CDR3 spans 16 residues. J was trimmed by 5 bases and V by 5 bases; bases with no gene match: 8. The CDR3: CASSGGTSGSVHEQYF. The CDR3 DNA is TGTGCCAGCAGCGGTGGGACTAGCGGGAGTGTCCACGAGCAGTACTTC.

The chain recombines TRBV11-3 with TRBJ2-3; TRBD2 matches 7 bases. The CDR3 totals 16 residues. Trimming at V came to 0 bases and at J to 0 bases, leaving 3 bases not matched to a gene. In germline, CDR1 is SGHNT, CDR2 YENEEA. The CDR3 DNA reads TGTGCCAGCAGCTTAGATGCTAGCGGAAGCACAGATACGCAGTATTTT. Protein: CASSLDASGSTDTQYF.

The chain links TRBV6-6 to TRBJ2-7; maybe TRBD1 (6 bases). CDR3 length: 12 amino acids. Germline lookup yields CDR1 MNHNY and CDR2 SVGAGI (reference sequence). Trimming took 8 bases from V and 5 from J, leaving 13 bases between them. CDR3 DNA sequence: TGTGCCAGCGGGCAGGGGTCCCACGAGCAGTACTTC. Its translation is CASGQGSHEQYF.

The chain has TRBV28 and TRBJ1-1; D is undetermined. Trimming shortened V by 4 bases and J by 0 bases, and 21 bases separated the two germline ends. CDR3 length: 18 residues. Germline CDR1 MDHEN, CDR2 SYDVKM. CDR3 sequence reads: CASSSAILRVGMNTEAFF. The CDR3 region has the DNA TGTGCCAGCAGTTCTGCCATCCTAAGGGTCGGGATGAACACTGAAGCTTTCTTT.

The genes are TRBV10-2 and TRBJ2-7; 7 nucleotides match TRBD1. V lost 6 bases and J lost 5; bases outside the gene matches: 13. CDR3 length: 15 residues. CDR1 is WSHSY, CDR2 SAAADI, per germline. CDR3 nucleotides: TGCGCCAGCAGGGATACAGGGGACGCGCGGGACGAGCAGTACTTC. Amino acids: CASRDTGDARDEQYF.

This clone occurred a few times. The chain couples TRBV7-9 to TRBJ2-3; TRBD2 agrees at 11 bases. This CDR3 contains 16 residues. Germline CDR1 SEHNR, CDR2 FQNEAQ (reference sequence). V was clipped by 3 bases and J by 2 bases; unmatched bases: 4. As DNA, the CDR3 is TGTGCCAGCAGCTTGCCTAGCGGGGGGCCCACAGATACGCAGTATTTT. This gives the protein CASSLPSGGPTDTQYF.

CDR3 amino acids: CASSPSKWGRAYEQYF. CDR3 bases: TGTGCCAGCAGCCCTAGCAAGTGGGGTCGGGCCTACGAGCAGTACTTC. This chain links TRBV7-6 with TRBJ2-7; TRBD2 might be the D (5 bases). Germline V gene lookup returns CDR1 SGHVS and CDR2 FNYEAQ. The CDR3 runs to 16 residues. With 5 bases removed from V and 2 bases from J, the gap between germline ends came to 19 bases.

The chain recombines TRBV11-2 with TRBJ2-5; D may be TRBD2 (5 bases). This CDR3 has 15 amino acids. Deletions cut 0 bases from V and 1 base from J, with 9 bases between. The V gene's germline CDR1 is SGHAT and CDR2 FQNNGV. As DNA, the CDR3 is TGTGCCAGCAGCTTAGACCGAGCGGTCCAAGAGACCCAGTACTTC. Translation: CASSLDRAVQETQYF.

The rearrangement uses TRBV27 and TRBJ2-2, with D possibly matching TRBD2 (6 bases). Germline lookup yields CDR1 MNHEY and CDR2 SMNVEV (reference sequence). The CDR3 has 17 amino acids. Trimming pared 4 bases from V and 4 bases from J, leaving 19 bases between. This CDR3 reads CASSSPWERVGTGELFF. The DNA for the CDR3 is TGTGCCAGCAGTTCCCCTTGGGAGCGGGTTGGCACCGGGGAGCTGTTTTTT.

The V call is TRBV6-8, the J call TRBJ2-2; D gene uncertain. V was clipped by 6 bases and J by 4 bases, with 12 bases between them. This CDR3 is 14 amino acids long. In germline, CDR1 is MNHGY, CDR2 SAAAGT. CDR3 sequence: CASSQDWSTGELFF. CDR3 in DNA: TGTGCCAGCAGCCAGGATTGGTCCACCGGGGAGCTGTTTTTT.

The DNA of the CDR3 is TGTGCCAGCAGCTTAGGCCAAGTGGGAGGAGAACATTTCGATGAGCAGTTCTTC. Its translation: CASSLGQVGGEHFDEQFF. This chain uses TRBV13 with TRBJ2-1; weak D call: TRBD2 (6 bases). The CDR3 sequence is 18 residues long. CDR1 is PRHDT and CDR2 is FYEKMQ in the germline V gene (reference sequence). The V and J ends lost 0 bases and 8 bases respectively, with 23 bases between them.

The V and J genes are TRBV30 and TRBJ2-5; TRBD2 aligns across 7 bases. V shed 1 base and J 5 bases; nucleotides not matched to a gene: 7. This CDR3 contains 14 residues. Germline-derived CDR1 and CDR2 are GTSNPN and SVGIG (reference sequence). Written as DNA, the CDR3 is TGTGCCTGGAGTGCGAAACTAGCGAAGGAGACCCAGTACTTC. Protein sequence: CAWSAKLAKETQYF.

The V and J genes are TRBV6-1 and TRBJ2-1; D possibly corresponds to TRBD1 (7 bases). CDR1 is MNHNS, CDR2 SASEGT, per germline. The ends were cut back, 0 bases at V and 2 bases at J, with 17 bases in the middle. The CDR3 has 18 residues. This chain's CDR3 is CASSEALLEGAAYNEQFF. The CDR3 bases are TGTGCCAGCAGTGAAGCGCTTCTGGAGGGGGCCGCCTACAATGAGCAGTTCTTC.

DNA of the CDR3: TGTGCCAGCAGTTTATGGGATGGGTGGCGGGAGGTAACAGATACGCAGTATTTT. Its translation: CASSLWDGWREVTDTQYF. The chain carries TRBV28 and TRBJ2-3; 8 bases agree with TRBD2. The ends lost 0 bases at V and 3 bases at J; junction bases unmatched: 11. The CDR3 is 18 residues long. Germline V lookup: CDR1 MDHEN, CDR2 SYDVKM.